This T cell receptor (beta chain) was captured by sequencing in a study of blood T cell repertoires in COVID-19. Study-wide background: COVID-19 samples from acute and convalescent phases originated in the United States, Italy and Spain. PBMCs, B-cell-depleted T cells, or T cells were the source of the cDNA or gDNA that made up the material.

Original methodology: Scientists estimated how many nucleated cells there were by amplifying reference gene primers. Assay: immunoSEQ multiplex PCR; the TCRdb copy retains only in-frame clones and omits some. That table is the source of V, J and clone size, and D and trimming were worked out from the DNA. The sample carries more than 75,000 clones, almost 85% recorded once. This clone was seen a handful of times. The sequence was obtained from a man in his fifties or sixties with acute or convalescent COVID-19. Sequencing was performed on peripheral blood.

CDR3 sequence (DNA): TGTGCCAGCAGCCGGACAGGCAACTACAATGAGCAGTTCTTC. Encoded protein: CASSRTGNYNEQFF. The J gene is TRBJ2-1, the V gene TRBV28, with 7 positions matching TRBD1. This CDR3 spans 14 amino acids. Germline assignment: CDR1 MDHEN and CDR2 SYDVKM. V gave up 6 bases and J gave up 3 bases; unmatched junction bases: 5. Together with reference TRBV28 and TRBJ2-1, the CDR3 gives the full variable domain: DVKVTQSSRYLVKRTGEKVFLECVQDMDHENMFWYRQDPGLGLRLIYFSYDVKMKEKGDIPEGYSVSREKKERFSLILESASTNQTSMYLCASSRTGNYNEQFFGPGTRLTVL.